This T cell receptor (beta chain) was sequenced during a study of blood T cell repertoires in COVID-19. Across the whole study: Acute and convalescent COVID-19 samples came from the United States, Italy and Spain.

Germline values: CDR1 LGHDT, CDR2 YNNKEL (reference sequence). The CDR3 is 13 amino acids. Trimming removed 0 bases from V and 7 bases from J, with 10 bases in between. In the original analysis: Quantification of nucleated cells was approximated via reference gene primer amplification. The data were produced by immunoSEQ multiplex PCR, yet TCRdb's version contains in-frame clones alone and is incomplete. V and J calls and clone size are those listed in that table; D and trimming were worked out from the DNA. The repertoire includes 250,000 or so clones, approximately 86% of them detected once, and around 8.8% sits in the top ten.

The gene calls are TRBV3-1 (or the pseudogene TRBV3-2) and TRBJ2-7; no clear D. The sequence was collected from a man aged 40-55 years with active or convalescent COVID-19. Sequenced sample: peripheral blood. The CDR3 coding sequence is TGTGCCAGCAGCCAAGATCTTATGAGGGAGCAGTACTTC. It specifies CASSQDLMREQYF.